Below are 30 T cell receptor beta chains sequenced from a single sample in a study of T cell repertoires in cytomegalovirus infection. TCRdb reprocessed the reads with MiXCR, giving one entry per CDR3 protein. This table has about 180,000 distinct CDR3 sequences, about a sixth appearing once. The source material was CD8+ T cells from PBMCs. The receptor source for this set is a human donor in good health (CMV status not recorded). Some clones in this sample may be carry-over from other donors' samples.

CDR3: CASGGGKPVNTGELFF. The CDR3 bases are TGTGCCAGCGGGGGAGGGAAACCTGTCAACACCGGGGAGCTGTTTTTT. The genes are TRBV25-1 and TRBJ2-2; 7 bases are shared with TRBD2. The CDR3 runs 16 residues. Germline CDR1 reads MGHDK; CDR2 reads SYGVNS. After removal of 8 bases from V and 2 bases from J, the junction contained 11 bases not matched to a gene.

The chain couples TRBV6-2 or TRBV6-3 to TRBJ1-1; unclear D gene. From germline, CDR1 is MNHEY and CDR2 SVGEGT. The V and J ends lost 2 bases and 5 bases respectively, with 6 bases between them. The CDR3 covers 12 residues. Here the CDR3 DNA reads TGTGCCAGCAGTTACATGGGAACTGAAGCTTTCTTT. Its translation: CASSYMGTEAFF.

This clonotype was seen a few times. The chain uses TRBV7-6 and TRBJ1-4, with D possibly matching TRBD1 (5 bases). V was shortened by 3 bases and J by 6 bases, with 20 bases between the two germline ends. There are 17 residues in the CDR3. Germline CDR1 and CDR2: SGHVS and FNYEAQ. This CDR3 reads CASSFGTPLTGDEKLFF. Here the CDR3 DNA reads TGTGCCAGCAGCTTCGGGACGCCCTTAACCGGGGATGAAAAACTGTTTTTT.

The count of this clonotype is one. This chain joins TRBV14 and TRBJ2-1; D may be TRBD1 or TRBD2 (5 bases each). Per the germline V gene, CDR1 is SGHDN and CDR2 is FVKESK. There are 15 residues in the CDR3. Trimming removed 4 bases at V and 8 bases at J, with 18 bases between. The CDR3 DNA reads TGTGCCAGCAGCCTGGGGGACCGAGAAATAGATGAGCAGTTCTTC. Its protein product is CASSLGDREIDEQFF.

This clonotype appeared a few times. This chain connects TRBV28 to TRBJ1-1; D unresolved. V lost 5 bases and J lost 11, with 12 bases in between. The CDR3 has 11 amino acids. Germline V gene sequence: CDR1 MDHEN, CDR2 SYDVKM. CDR3 bases: TGTGCCAGCAGTCAATCCCCCCCGGCTTTCTTT. This codes for CASSQSPPAFF.

This clonotype was counted only a few times. This chain links TRBV7-2 with TRBJ1-2, with D tentatively TRBD1 (5 bases). The V and J ends lost 6 bases and 4 bases respectively, with 21 bases between them. CDR3 length: 16 residues. Germline V CDR1 and CDR2: SGHTA, FQGNSA. DNA of the CDR3: TGTGCCAGCAGTCCCGGGGGGGAATTCCCGACCTATGGCTACACCTTC. Amino acids: CASSPGGEFPTYGYTF.

This clonotype showed up just a few times. The chain recombines TRBV11-2 with TRBJ1-1; unclear D gene. Germline assignment: CDR1 SGHAT and CDR2 FQNNGV. CDR3 length: 14 amino acids. Between the trimmed V and J ends, which lost 6 bases and 0 bases, there was a span of 11 bases. The CDR3, as DNA: TGTGCCAGCAGAGAGACAAACATGAACACTGAAGCTTTCTTT. Translating gives CASRETNMNTEAFF.

This clonotype was observed a few times. The genes are TRBV7-9 and TRBJ1-1, with D hard to call. V lost 5 bases and J lost 0, with 7 bases in between. Germline V gene lookup returns CDR1 SEHNR and CDR2 FQNEAQ (reference sequence). CDR3 length: 13 amino acids. CDR3 region: CASSHPMNTEAFF. CDR3 coding DNA: TGTGCCAGCAGCCATCCCATGAACACTGAAGCTTTCTTT.

The V gene is TRBV28, the J gene TRBJ1-2, with a possible D match to TRBD1 (5 bases). Trimming shortened V by 4 bases and J by 2 bases, and 17 bases separated the two germline ends. This CDR3 is built from 16 residues. The germline V gene has CDR1 MDHEN and CDR2 SYDVKM. The CDR3 is CASSSLGWGLNYGYTF. DNA of the CDR3: TGTGCCAGCAGTTCTCTAGGTTGGGGGTTGAACTATGGCTACACCTTC.

The chain carries TRBV7-6 and TRBJ2-7; D remains ambiguous. CDR1 is SGHVS and CDR2 is FNYEAQ in the germline V gene. V lost 1 base and J 0 bases, leaving 10 bases between the germline ends. This CDR3 contains 15 residues. CDR3 bases: TGTGCCAGCAGCTTAGAAAGGGTCAGCTCCTACGAGCAGTACTTC. Translating gives CASSLERVSSYEQYF.

The CDR3 is CASSLSSTGEAFF. In DNA, the CDR3 is TGTGCCAGCAGCTTATCTAGTACAGGAGAAGCTTTCTTT. The chain employs TRBV7-3 and TRBJ1-1, with TRBD1 as a possible D gene (5 bases). Trimming shortened V by 2 bases and J by 8 bases, and 12 bases separated the two germline ends. The length of the CDR3 is 13 residues. The germline V gene encodes CDR1 SGHTA and CDR2 FQGTGA.

The chain uses TRBV6-2 or TRBV6-3 and TRBJ1-5, with no clear D. Looked up from germline, CDR1 is MNHEY and CDR2 is SVGEGT. V dropped 0 bases and J dropped 2 bases, with 14 bases sitting between them. The CDR3 spans 17 residues. The CDR3 region is CASSYSTGFIGNQPQHF. The CDR3 DNA reads TGTGCCAGCAGTTACTCGACCGGGTTTATCGGCAATCAGCCCCAGCATTTT.

This clonotype has at least ten counts. J is TRBJ2-2 and V is TRBV7-6; D is unclear. This CDR3 has 14 amino acids. The germline V and J ends were trimmed by 1 base and 0 bases, with 3 bases remaining between them. The germline gives CDR1 SGHVS, CDR2 FNYEAQ. The CDR3 DNA reads TGTGCCAGCAGCTTAGAGGCGAACACCGGGGAGCTGTTTTTT. It is translated as CASSLEANTGELFF.

The chain couples TRBV7-9 to TRBJ1-2; D is undetermined. CDR3 size: 13 residues. V lost 3 bases and J lost 4, with 9 bases in between. Per the germline V gene, CDR1 is SEHNR and CDR2 is FQNEAQ (reference sequence). CDR3 region: CASSFPAGYGYTF. The CDR3 region has the DNA TGTGCCAGCAGCTTTCCCGCGGGCTATGGCTACACCTTC.

For this clonotype: One junction end does not reproduce the germline sequence, and a read error may be involved. This rearrangement joins TRBV6-5 to TRBJ2-1, with D maybe TRBD1 (6 bases). In germline, CDR1 is MNHEY, CDR2 SVGAGI. This CDR3 region has 14 residues. CDR3 nucleotide sequence: TGTGCCAGCAGTGGGACACGGCCCTACAGTGAGCAGTTCTTC. It encodes CASSGTRPYSEQFF.

This clonotype came up a few times. The chain carries TRBV7-9 and TRBJ1-2; D remains ambiguous. The CDR3 has 14 residues. V lost 2 bases and J 4 bases, leaving 11 bases between the germline ends. Germline V CDR1 and CDR2: SEHNR, FQNEAQ (reference sequence). CDR3 in DNA: TGTGCCAGCAGCTTACCCCCGGGCCTCTATGGCTACACCTTC. It specifies CASSLPPGLYGYTF.

This clonotype was detected only a few times. This chain joins TRBV20-1 and TRBJ1-4; 8 positions match TRBD1. V lost 5 bases, J lost 3 bases, and 11 bases stayed unmatched. The CDR3 runs 16 residues. The germline CDR1 and CDR2 sequences are DFQATT and SNEGSKA (reference sequence). Here the CDR3 reads CSAAISDRGANEKLFF. In DNA form, the CDR3 reads TGCAGTGCTGCAATTTCAGACAGGGGAGCTAATGAAAAACTGTTTTTT.

For this clonotype: Relative to the germline gene, one junction end is altered; a read error may explain this. The chain employs TRBV6-5 and TRBJ2-7, with 7 bases that match TRBD1. The CDR3 length is 13 residues. CDR1 MNHEY and CDR2 SVGAGI come from the germline V gene. The CDR3 sequence: CASSYSGTDEQYF. The CDR3 DNA reads TGTGCCAGCAGCTACTCCGGGACAGACGAGCAGTACTTC.

This clonotype was seen only a few times. The rearrangement links TRBV11-2 to TRBJ2-3; the D gene could be TRBD1 or TRBD2 (7 bases each). CDR3 size: 15 residues. Germline CDR1 reads SGHAT; CDR2 reads FQNNGV. Trimming pared 5 bases from V and 5 bases from J, leaving 17 bases between. CDR3 sequence (DNA): TGTGCCAGCAGCCCCCCCCCCAGGGGGGGAGATACGCAGTATTTT. It is translated as CASSPPPRGGDTQYF.

The J gene is TRBJ1-2, the V gene TRBV7-9; D is unclear. Germline V gives CDR1 SEHNR, CDR2 FQNEAQ (reference sequence). V was shortened by 4 bases and J by 1 base, with 10 bases between the two germline ends. There are 14 residues in the CDR3. The CDR3 bases are TGTGCCAGCAGCTCCCCGGGTCGTAACTATGGCTACACCTTC. Translation gives CASSSPGRNYGYTF.

This clonotype was observed many times. This chain links TRBV7-2 with TRBJ2-7; D is unclear. Per the germline V gene, CDR1 is SGHTA and CDR2 is FQGNSA. The CDR3 has 14 residues. Between the trimmed V and J ends, which lost 5 bases and 1 base, there was a span of 12 bases. The CDR3: CASSLVEVSYEQYF. CDR3 bases: TGTGCCAGCAGCCTAGTCGAAGTATCCTACGAGCAGTACTTC.

V and J are TRBV4-1 and TRBJ2-1; 11 positions agree with TRBD2. V was clipped by 7 bases and J by 8 bases; unmatched bases: 13. This CDR3 contains 16 residues. The germline V gene encodes CDR1 MGHRA and CDR2 YSYEKL. This CDR3 is CASNQAVAGGLYEQFF. The CDR3 DNA sequence: TGCGCCAGCAATCAAGCTGTAGCGGGGGGGCTGTATGAGCAGTTCTTC.

This clonotype was found a few times. The rearrangement uses TRBV7-9 and TRBJ2-7; D ambiguous. Germline V gene lookup returns CDR1 SEHNR and CDR2 FQNEAQ (reference sequence). This CDR3 spans 16 amino acids. V was pared by 6 bases and J by 2 bases, with 20 bases between. Here the CDR3 reads CASRDGEAGDTYEQYF. CDR3 in DNA: TGTGCCAGCAGGGATGGTGAGGCAGGAGACACCTACGAGCAGTACTTC.

This clonotype was counted only a few times. The chain joins TRBV28 to TRBJ2-7; D gene unclear. CDR1 and CDR2 (germline): MDHEN, SYDVKM. This CDR3 region has 12 residues. The V end was cut by 9 bases, the J end by 0 bases, with 9 bases between. This chain's CDR3 is CASETTSYEQYF. CDR3 bases: TGTGCCAGTGAGACAACCTCCTACGAGCAGTACTTC. Full variable domain (outside the CDR3, taken from reference TRBV28 and TRBJ2-7): DVKVTQSSRYLVKRTGEKVFLECVQDMDHENMFWYRQDPGLGLRLIYFSYDVKMKEKGDIPEGYSVSREKKERFSLILESASTNQTSMYLCASETTSYEQYFGPGTRLTVT.

This clonotype was seen more than once but under ten times. The chain carries TRBV7-9 and TRBJ2-3; D not certain. Trimming took off 5 bases at V and 0 bases at J, with 15 bases between the two ends. This CDR3 has 16 residues. Germline lookup yields CDR1 SEHNR and CDR2 FQNEAQ (reference sequence). This chain's CDR3 is CASSAQESTSTDTQYF. CDR3 nucleotide sequence: TGTGCCAGCAGCGCCCAGGAGAGCACCAGCACAGATACGCAGTATTTT.

This rearrangement joins TRBV7-2 to TRBJ1-2, with D hard to call. Germline loops: CDR1 SGHTA, CDR2 FQGNSA. CDR3 size: 13 residues. The V gene lost 5 bases and the J gene lost 4 bases, with 11 bases spanning the gap. The DNA of the CDR3 is TGTGCCAGCAGCAAAAACGACGGCTATGGCTACACCTTC. Amino acid sequence: CASSKNDGYGYTF.

This clonotype occurred a few times. This chain joins TRBV5-5 and TRBJ2-1, with D perhaps being TRBD1 or TRBD2 (6 bases each). Trimming removed 2 bases from V and 2 bases from J, with 11 bases in between. This CDR3 is 15 amino acids long. CDR1 and CDR2 from the germline V gene are SGHKS and YYEKEE (reference sequence). CDR3 sequence: CASSFRGLPYNEQFF. Here the CDR3 DNA reads TGTGCCAGCAGCTTCCGGGGGCTCCCCTACAATGAGCAGTTCTTC. Supplemented by reference TRBV5-5 and TRBJ2-1, the full variable domain reads DAGVTQSPTHLIKTRGQQVTLRCSPISGHKSVSWYQQVLGQGPQFIFQYYEKEERGRGNFPDRFSARQFPNYSSELNVNALLLGDSALYLCASSFRGLPYNEQFFGPGTRLTVL.

This clonotype was detected only once. This rearrangement joins TRBV11-2 to TRBJ1-1; possibly TRBD1 for D (6 bases). CDR3 length: 15 residues. The V and J ends lost 6 bases and 1 base respectively, with 15 bases between them. Germline CDR1 and CDR2: SGHAT and FQNNGV. The CDR3 DNA reads as TGTGCCAGCAGTTCCCGGACAGCTACGAACACTGAAGCTTTCTTT. This codes for CASSSRTATNTEAFF.

This clonotype was picked up one time. V is TRBV18 and J is TRBJ1-1, with D possibly being TRBD1 (6 bases). The CDR3 loop spans 16 amino acids. The V end was cut by 8 bases, the J end by 3 bases, with 22 bases between. Germline V gives CDR1 KGHSH, CDR2 LQKENI. The CDR3 protein is CASTYRAGGDDTEAFF. CDR3 sequence (DNA): TGTGCCAGCACGTACAGGGCGGGAGGGGATGACACTGAAGCTTTCTTT.

The J gene is TRBJ1-6, the V gene TRBV7-9; maybe TRBD1 (5 bases). In germline, CDR1 is SEHNR, CDR2 FQNEAQ (reference sequence). There are 14 residues in the CDR3. The V gene lost 6 bases and the J gene lost 10 bases, with 16 bases spanning the gap. The CDR3 nucleotides read TGTGCCAGCAGGACTACAGGACTTGGATCACCCCTCCACTTT. Its translation is CASRTTGLGSPLHF. The whole variable domain, filled in from reference TRBV7-9 and TRBJ1-6, reads DTGVSQNPRHKITKRGQNVTFRCDPISEHNRLYWYRQTLGQGPEFLTYFQNEAQLEKSRLLSDRFSAERPKGSFSTLEIQRTEQGDSAMYLCASRTTGLGSPLHFGNGTRLTVT.